Presented here are 13 T cell receptor beta chains from one specimen sequenced in a study of blood T cell repertoires in COVID-19. TCRdb keeps only in-frame clones here, not all; method: immunoSEQ multiplex PCR. The repertoire holds 650,000 to 800,000 clones, with 85% to 90% as singletons. Sequencing was carried out using peripheral blood. The receptors come from a woman under 30 with acute or convalescent COVID-19.

Note on this clone: Within the sample, other DNA sequences also encode this same CDR3. The chain links TRBV5-1 to TRBJ1-3; tentative D call: TRBD1 (5 bases). V lost 0 bases and J lost 4, with 8 bases in between. Germline assignment: CDR1 SGHRS and CDR2 YFSETQ. The CDR3 is made up of 14 amino acids. Here the CDR3 reads CASSLGGSGNTIYF. The CDR3 DNA reads as TGCGCCAGCAGCTTGGGGGGCAGCGGAAACACCATATATTTT.

J is TRBJ2-3 and V is TRBV29-1; 7 bases fit TRBD1. The CDR3 has 14 residues. Losses at the gene ends were 5 bases for V and 5 bases for J; bases not matched to a gene: 10. Germline CDR1 reads SQVTM; CDR2 reads ANQGSEA. As DNA, the CDR3 is TGCAGCGTTACCAACAGGGGTGTATTAGATACGCAGTATTTT. This translates into CSVTNRGVLDTQYF.

The CDR3 is CASSQGTSSYEQYF. CDR3 in DNA: TGTGCCAGCAGCCAAGGAACTAGCTCCTACGAGCAGTACTTC. This rearrangement joins TRBV14 to TRBJ2-7; a possible D gene is TRBD2 (5 bases). The length of the CDR3 is 14 residues. Germline CDR1 SGHDN, CDR2 FVKESK. V shed 1 base and J shed 0 bases, with 7 bases lying between them.

The chain links TRBV27 to TRBJ2-7; TRBD2 is a possible D gene (6 bases). Germline V gene sequence: CDR1 MNHEY, CDR2 SMNVEV (reference sequence). CDR3 length equals 17 residues. V lost 3 bases and J lost 0, with 18 bases in between. CDR3 in amino acids: CASSLWGTPGDSYEQYF. The CDR3 region has the DNA TGTGCCAGCAGTTTGTGGGGAACACCGGGGGACTCCTACGAGCAGTACTTC.

The chain has TRBV5-5 and TRBJ1-1; 8 bases agree with TRBD1. The CDR3 totals 14 residues. The V segment lost 4 bases and the J segment 5 bases; nucleotides outside the gene matches: 7. Germline V gene data show CDR1 as SGHKS and CDR2 as YYEKEE (reference sequence). The CDR3: CASSSQGAPTEAFF. CDR3 bases: TGTGCCAGCAGCAGTCAGGGGGCGCCGACTGAAGCTTTCTTT.

V and J are TRBV29-1 and TRBJ2-5; 7 bases fit TRBD1. The trim removed 6 bases at V and 7 bases at J, leaving 17 bases unmatched. The CDR3 has 15 amino acids. CDR1 is SQVTM, CDR2 ANQGSEA, per germline. CDR3 coding DNA: TGCAGCGTGGCGACAGGGACCCCCCCCATGGCGACCCAGTACTTC. It specifies CSVATGTPPMATQYF.

The chain combines TRBV6-5 with TRBJ1-2; D unresolved. V was clipped by 5 bases and J by 7 bases, with 11 bases between them. The CDR3 is made up of 12 amino acids. Germline values: CDR1 MNHEY, CDR2 SVGAGI. The chain's CDR3 is CASSPGSGGYTF. CDR3 bases: TGTGCCAGCAGTCCAGGTTCAGGTGGCTACACCTTC.

Written as DNA, the CDR3 is TGTGCCAGAGGGACTAGCGGGGGGGTTAGCACAGATACGCAGTATTTT. Its protein is CARGTSGGVSTDTQYF. The chain carries TRBV2 and TRBJ2-3; 16 nucleotides align to TRBD2. Germline assignment: CDR1 SNHLY and CDR2 FYNNEI. With V trimmed by 9 bases and J by 0 bases, 3 bases remained unmatched. The CDR3 covers 16 residues.

The CDR3 coding sequence is TGCGCCAGCAGCGCCCGGGACAGGGAAGGCCATGAGCAGTTCTTC. It translates to CASSARDREGHEQFF. The chain combines TRBV5-1 with TRBJ2-1; TRBD1 matches 9 bases. Germline values: CDR1 SGHRS, CDR2 YFSETQ. The junction had 10 bases not matched to a gene; V was cut back by 4 bases and J by 8 bases. There are 15 residues in the CDR3.

The CDR3 DNA reads TGTGCCAGCAGGTCGACAGGGGGCGCCGATAATTCACCCCTCCACTTT. Its protein product is CASRSTGGADNSPLHF. V and J are TRBV28 and TRBJ1-6; 10 bases fit TRBD1. There are 16 residues in the CDR3. Germline trimming cut 6 bases from V and 5 bases from J; bases unmatched to any gene: 7. CDR1 is MDHEN, CDR2 SYDVKM, per germline. Based on the CDR3 plus reference TRBV28 and TRBJ1-6, the full variable domain is DVKVTQSSRYLVKRTGEKVFLECVQDMDHENMFWYRQDPGLGLRLIYFSYDVKMKEKGDIPEGYSVSREKKERFSLILESASTNQTSMYLCASRSTGGADNSPLHFGNGTRLTVT.

The chain employs TRBV5-1 and TRBJ2-1; a weak D match, TRBD2 (5 bases). V was clipped by 3 bases and J by 15 bases, with 25 bases between them. Looked up from germline, CDR1 is SGHRS and CDR2 is YFSETQ. The CDR3 runs to 15 residues. The CDR3 coding sequence is TGCGCCAGCAGCTGGGTGGGAGCCTCCGCACCAGTTCGGTTCTTC. Translation gives CASSWVGASAPVRFF.

This clone was seen a few times. The chain carries TRBV19 and TRBJ1-5, with 7 nucleotides matching TRBD1. CDR1 is LNHDA, CDR2 SQIVND, per germline (reference sequence). The CDR3 length is 15 residues. Trimming removed 6 bases from V and 2 bases from J; junction bases left unmatched: 7. DNA for the CDR3: TGTGCCAGTAGCGCTGACAGGGCAGGCAATCAGCCCCAGCATTTT. Translated: CASSADRAGNQPQHF.

V usage is TRBV5-1 and J usage is TRBJ1-4; D unclear. V gave up 5 bases and J gave up 4 bases, with 15 bases separating them. CDR3 size: 15 residues. In germline, CDR1 is SGHRS, CDR2 YFSETQ. CDR3 DNA: TGCGCCAGCAGAGGAGTTAGCCGGGGTAATGAAAAACTGTTTTTT. Translated: CASRGVSRGNEKLFF.